This T cell receptor beta chain came from a study of shared clonotypes between healthy human individuals. Study observations and caveats: Represented diversity (both genetic and exposure-history) was limited by the small number of donors. Donor clonotype sharing was expected to depend on sequencing depth.

Turning to this clone: What it binds is unknown.

The assay used deep level. Authors' analysis steps: Filtering of immunoSEQ junctional sequences could not match full-length read filtering. The protocol was immunoSEQ multiplex PCR, while the TCRdb copy is restricted to in-frame clones and leaves out a portion. V, J and clone size are taken as reported in that table, and D and trimming were inferred from the DNA itself. Of 450,000 to 500,000 clones listed, around four fifths were seen once; the top ten hold around 13%. The receptor's source is a woman in her thirties or forties in good health. Some clones in this sample may be carry-over from other donors' samples. The sample taken for sequencing was PBMCs.

In DNA, the CDR3 is TGCAGCGTTGGGGGGCCCTACGAGCAGTACTTC. Amino acid sequence: CSVGGPYEQYF. The chain couples TRBV29-1 to TRBJ2-7, with D possibly TRBD1 on 6 matching bases. V was trimmed by 4 bases and J by 2 bases, leaving 6 bases between them. Per germline, CDR1 SQVTM and CDR2 ANQGSEA. CDR3 length equals 11 residues.